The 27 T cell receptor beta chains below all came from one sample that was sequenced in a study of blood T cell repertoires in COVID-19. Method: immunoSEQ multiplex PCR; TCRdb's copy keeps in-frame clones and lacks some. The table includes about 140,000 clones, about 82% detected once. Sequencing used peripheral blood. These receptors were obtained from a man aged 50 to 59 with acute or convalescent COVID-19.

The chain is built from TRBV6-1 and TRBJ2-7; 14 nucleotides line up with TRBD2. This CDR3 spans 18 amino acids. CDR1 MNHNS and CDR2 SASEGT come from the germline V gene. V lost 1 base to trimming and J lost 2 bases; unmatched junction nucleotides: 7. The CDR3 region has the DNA TGTGCCAGCAGTGAAGGGGGACTAGCGGGGGCCGTCCCCTACGAGCAGTACTTC. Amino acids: CASSEGGLAGAVPYEQYF.

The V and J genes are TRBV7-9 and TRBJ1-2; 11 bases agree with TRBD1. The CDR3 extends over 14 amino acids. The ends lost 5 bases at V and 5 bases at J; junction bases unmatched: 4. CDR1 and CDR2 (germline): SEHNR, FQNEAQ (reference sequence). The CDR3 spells CASSRDRGMYGYTF. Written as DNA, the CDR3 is TGTGCCAGCAGCAGGGACAGGGGGATGTATGGCTACACCTTC.

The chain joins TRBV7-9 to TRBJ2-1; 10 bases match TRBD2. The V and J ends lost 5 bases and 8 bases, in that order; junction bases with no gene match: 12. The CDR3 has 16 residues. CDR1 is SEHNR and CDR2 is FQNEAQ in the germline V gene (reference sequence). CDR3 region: CASSRNLQREGDEQFF. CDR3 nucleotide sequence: TGTGCCAGCAGCCGGAACTTACAGCGGGAGGGCGATGAGCAGTTCTTC.

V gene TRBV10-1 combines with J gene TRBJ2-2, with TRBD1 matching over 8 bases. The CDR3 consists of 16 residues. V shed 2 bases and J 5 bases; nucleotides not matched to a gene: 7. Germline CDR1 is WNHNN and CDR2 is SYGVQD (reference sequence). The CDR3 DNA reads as TGCGCCAGCAGTGAGGGTCAGGGGGCGCGGACCGGGGAGCTGTTTTTT. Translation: CASSEGQGARTGELFF.

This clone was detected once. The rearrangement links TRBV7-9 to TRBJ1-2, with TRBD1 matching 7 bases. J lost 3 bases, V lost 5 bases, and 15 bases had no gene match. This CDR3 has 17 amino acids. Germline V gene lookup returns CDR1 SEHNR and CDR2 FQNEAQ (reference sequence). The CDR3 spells CASSQRQGKIFDYGYTF. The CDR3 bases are TGTGCCAGCAGCCAGAGACAGGGAAAAATTTTCGACTATGGCTACACCTTC.

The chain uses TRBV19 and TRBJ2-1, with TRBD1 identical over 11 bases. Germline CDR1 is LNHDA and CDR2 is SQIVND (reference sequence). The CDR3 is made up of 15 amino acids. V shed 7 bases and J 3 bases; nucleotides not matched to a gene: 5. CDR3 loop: CASTTGTGGYNEQFF. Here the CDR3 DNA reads TGTGCCAGTACCACCGGGACAGGGGGCTACAATGAGCAGTTCTTC.

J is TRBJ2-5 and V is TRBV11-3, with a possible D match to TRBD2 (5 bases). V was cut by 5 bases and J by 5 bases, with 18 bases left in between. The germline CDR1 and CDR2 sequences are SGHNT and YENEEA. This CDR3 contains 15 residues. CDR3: CASSLAPSQRETQYF. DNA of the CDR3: TGTGCCAGCAGCCTAGCCCCGTCGCAGCGGGAGACCCAGTACTTC.

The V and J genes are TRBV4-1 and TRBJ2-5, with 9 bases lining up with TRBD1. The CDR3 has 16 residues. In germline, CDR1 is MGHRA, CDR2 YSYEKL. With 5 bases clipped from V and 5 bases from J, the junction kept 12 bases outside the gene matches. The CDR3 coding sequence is TGCGCCAGCAGCGGGCCGACAGGGGGGTCGCGGGAGACCCAGTACTTC. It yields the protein CASSGPTGGSRETQYF.

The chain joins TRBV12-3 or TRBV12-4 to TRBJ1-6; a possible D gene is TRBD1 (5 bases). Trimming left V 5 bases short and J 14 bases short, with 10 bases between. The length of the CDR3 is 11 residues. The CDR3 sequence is CASSAGLALHF. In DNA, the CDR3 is TGTGCCAGCAGTGCGGGACTGGCCCTCCACTTT.

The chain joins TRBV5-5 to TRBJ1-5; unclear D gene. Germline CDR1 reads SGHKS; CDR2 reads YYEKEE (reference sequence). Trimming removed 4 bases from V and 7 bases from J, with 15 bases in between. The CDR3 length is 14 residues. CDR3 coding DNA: TGTGCCAGCAGCCGCGCCTGGGCTTCCCAGCCCCAGCATTTT. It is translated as CASSRAWASQPQHF. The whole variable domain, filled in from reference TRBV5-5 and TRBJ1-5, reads DAGVTQSPTHLIKTRGQQVTLRCSPISGHKSVSWYQQVLGQGPQFIFQYYEKEERGRGNFPDRFSARQFPNYSSELNVNALLLGDSALYLCASSRAWASQPQHFGDGTRLSIL.

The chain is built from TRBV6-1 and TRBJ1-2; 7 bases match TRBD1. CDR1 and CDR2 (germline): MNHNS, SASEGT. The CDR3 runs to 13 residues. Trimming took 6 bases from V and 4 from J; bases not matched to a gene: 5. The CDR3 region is CASSPDRSYGYTF. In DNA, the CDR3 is TGTGCCAGCAGCCCGGACAGGAGCTATGGCTACACCTTC.

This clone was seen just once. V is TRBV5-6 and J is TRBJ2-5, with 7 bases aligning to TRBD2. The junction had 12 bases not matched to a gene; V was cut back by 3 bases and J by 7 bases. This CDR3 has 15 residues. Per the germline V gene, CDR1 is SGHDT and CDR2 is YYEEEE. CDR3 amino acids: CASSSLDARGGTQYF. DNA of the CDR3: TGTGCCAGCAGCTCCTTAGATGCGCGCGGGGGGACCCAGTACTTC.

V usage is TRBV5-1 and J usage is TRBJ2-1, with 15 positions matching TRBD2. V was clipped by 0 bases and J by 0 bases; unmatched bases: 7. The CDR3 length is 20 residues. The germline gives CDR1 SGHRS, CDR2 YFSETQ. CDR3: CASSLAGLAGGRSSYNEQFF. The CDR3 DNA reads TGCGCCAGCAGCTTGGCGGGACTAGCGGGAGGCAGAAGCTCCTACAATGAGCAGTTCTTC.

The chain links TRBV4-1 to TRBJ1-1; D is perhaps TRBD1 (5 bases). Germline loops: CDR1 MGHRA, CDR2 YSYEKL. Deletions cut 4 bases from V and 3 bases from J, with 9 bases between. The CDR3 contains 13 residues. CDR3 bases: TGCGCCAGCAGCCCCGGGGGTTACACTGAAGCTTTCTTT. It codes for CASSPGGYTEAFF.

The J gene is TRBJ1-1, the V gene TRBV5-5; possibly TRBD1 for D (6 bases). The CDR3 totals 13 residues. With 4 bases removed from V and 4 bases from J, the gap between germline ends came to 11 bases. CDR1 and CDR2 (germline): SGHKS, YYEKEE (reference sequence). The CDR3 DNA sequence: TGTGCCAGCAGCCTCACAGGGCCCACTGAAGCTTTCTTT. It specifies CASSLTGPTEAFF. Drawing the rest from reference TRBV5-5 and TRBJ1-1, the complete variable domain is DAGVTQSPTHLIKTRGQQVTLRCSPISGHKSVSWYQQVLGQGPQFIFQYYEKEERGRGNFPDRFSARQFPNYSSELNVNALLLGDSALYLCASSLTGPTEAFFGQGTRLTVV.

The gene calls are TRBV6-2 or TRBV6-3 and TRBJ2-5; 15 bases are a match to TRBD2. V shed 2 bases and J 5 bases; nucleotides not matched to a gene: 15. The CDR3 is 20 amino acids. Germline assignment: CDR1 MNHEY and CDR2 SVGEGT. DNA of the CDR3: TGTGCCAGCAGTTACCATCGTCGGGGACTAGCGGGAGGAATATCTGAGACCCAGTACTTC. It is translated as CASSYHRRGLAGGISETQYF.

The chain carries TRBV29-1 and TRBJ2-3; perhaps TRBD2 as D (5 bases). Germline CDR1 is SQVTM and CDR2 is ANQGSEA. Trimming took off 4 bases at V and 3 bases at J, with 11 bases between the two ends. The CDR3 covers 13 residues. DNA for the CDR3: TGCAGCGTTGTTGGACTTGAGACAGATACGCAGTATTTT. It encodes CSVVGLETDTQYF.

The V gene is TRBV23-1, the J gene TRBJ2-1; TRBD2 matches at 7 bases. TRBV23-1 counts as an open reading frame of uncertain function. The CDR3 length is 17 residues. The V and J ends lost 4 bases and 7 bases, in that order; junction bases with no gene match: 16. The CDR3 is CASSLRLAVPRRNEQFF. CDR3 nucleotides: TGCGCCAGCAGTCTGAGGCTAGCGGTCCCCCGTCGAAATGAGCAGTTCTTC.

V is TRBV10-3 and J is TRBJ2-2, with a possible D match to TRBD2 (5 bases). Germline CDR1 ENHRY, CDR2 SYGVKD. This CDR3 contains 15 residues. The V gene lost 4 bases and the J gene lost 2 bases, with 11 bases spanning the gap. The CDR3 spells CAISGGDLNTGELFF. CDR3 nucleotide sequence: TGTGCCATCAGTGGGGGAGATTTAAACACCGGGGAGCTGTTTTTT.

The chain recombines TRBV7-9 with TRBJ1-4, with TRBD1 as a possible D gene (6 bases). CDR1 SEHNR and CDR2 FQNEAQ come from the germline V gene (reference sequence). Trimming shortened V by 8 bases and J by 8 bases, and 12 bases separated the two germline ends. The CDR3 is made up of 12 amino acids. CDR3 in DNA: TGTGCCAGCGGAGACAGGAGCGAAAAACTGTTTTTT. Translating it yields CASGDRSEKLFF.

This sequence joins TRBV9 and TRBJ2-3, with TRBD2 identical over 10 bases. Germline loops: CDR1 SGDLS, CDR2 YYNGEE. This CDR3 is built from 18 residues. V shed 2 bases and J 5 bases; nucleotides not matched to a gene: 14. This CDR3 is CASSVATSGPLVGDTQYF. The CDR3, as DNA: TGTGCCAGCAGCGTGGCGACTAGCGGGCCCTTGGTGGGAGATACGCAGTATTTT. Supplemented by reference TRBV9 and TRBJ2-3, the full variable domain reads DSGVTQTPKHLITATGQRVTLRCSPRSGDLSVYWYQQSLDQGLQFLIQYYNGEERAKGNILERFSAQQFPDLHSELNLSSLELGDSALYFCASSVATSGPLVGDTQYFGPGTRLTVL.

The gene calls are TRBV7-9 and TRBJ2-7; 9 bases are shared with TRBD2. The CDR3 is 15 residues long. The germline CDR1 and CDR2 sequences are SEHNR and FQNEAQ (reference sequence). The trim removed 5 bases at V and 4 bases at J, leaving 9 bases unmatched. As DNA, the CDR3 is TGTGCCAGCAGCCACAAGCGGGGGGCTCGGTACGAGCAGTACTTC. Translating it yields CASSHKRGARYEQYF.

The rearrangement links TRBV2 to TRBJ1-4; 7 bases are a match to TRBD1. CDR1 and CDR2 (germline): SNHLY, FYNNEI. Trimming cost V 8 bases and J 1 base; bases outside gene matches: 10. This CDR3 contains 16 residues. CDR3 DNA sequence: TGTGCCAGCGCTAACAGGGGAAGGGTAACTAATGAAAAACTGTTTTTT. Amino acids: CASANRGRVTNEKLFF.

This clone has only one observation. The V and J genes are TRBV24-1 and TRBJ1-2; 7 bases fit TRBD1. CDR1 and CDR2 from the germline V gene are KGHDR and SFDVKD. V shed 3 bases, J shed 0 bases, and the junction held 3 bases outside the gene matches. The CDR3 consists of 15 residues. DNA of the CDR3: TGTGCCACCAGTGATGGCGGGACAGCTAACTATGGCTACACCTTC. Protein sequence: CATSDGGTANYGYTF.

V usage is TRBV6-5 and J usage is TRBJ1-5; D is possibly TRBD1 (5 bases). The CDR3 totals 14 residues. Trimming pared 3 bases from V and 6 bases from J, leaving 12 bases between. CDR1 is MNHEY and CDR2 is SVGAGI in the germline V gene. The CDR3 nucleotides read TGTGCCAGCAGTTATGGGTCAGGGATTCAGCCCCAGCATTTT. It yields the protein CASSYGSGIQPQHF.

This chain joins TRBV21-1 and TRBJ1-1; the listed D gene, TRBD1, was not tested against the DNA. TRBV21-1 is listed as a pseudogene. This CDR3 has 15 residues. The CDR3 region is CASSTGPRDKSEAFF. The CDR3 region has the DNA TGTGCCAGCAGCACGGGACCCCGGGACAAGTCTGAAGCTTTCTTT.

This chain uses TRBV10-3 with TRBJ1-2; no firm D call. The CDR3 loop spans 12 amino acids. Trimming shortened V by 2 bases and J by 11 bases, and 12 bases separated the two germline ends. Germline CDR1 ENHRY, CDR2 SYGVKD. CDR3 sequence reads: CAISETQSVYTF. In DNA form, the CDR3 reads TGTGCCATCAGTGAGACCCAGTCAGTTTACACCTTC.